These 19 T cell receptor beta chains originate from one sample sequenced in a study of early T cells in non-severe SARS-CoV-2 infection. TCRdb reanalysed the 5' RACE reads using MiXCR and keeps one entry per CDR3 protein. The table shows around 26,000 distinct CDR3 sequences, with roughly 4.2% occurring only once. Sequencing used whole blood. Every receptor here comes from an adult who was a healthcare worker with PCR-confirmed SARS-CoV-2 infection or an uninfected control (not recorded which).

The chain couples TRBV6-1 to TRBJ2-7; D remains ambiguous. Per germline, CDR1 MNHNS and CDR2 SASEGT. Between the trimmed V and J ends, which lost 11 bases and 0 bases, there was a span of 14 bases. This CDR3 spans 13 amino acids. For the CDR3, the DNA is TGTGCCTCATTCAGGAGAAGCTCCTACGAGCAGTACTTC. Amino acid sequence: CASFRRSSYEQYF.

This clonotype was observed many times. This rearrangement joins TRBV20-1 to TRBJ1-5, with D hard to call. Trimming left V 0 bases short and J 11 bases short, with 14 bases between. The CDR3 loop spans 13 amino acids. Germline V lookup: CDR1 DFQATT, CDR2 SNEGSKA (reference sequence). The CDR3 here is CSARDGVSGTQHF. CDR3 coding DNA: TGCAGTGCTAGAGATGGGGTCAGTGGAACCCAGCATTTT.

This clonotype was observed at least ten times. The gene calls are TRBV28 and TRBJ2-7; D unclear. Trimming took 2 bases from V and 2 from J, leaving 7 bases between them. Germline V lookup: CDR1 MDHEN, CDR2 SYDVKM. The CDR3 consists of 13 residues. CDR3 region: CASSLDVPYEQYF. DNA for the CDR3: TGTGCCAGCAGTTTAGATGTCCCCTACGAGCAGTACTTC.

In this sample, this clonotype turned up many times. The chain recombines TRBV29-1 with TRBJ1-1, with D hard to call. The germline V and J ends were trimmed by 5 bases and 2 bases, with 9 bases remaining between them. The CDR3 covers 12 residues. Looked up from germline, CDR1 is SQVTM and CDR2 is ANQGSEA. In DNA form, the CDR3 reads TGCAGCGTTCGGACGGTAAACACTGAAGCTTTCTTT. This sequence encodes CSVRTVNTEAFF.

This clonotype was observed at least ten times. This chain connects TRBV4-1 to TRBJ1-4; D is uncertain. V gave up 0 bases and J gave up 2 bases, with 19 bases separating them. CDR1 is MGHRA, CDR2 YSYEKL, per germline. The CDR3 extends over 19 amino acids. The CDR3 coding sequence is TGCGCCAGCAGCCAAGATTTTGTGGTGGGGTTGCAGACTAATGAAAAACTGTTTTTT. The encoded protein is CASSQDFVVGLQTNEKLFF.

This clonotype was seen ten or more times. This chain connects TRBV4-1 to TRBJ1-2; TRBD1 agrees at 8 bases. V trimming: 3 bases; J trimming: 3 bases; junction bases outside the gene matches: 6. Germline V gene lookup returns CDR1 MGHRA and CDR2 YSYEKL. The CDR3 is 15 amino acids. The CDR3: CASSHRQGPDYGYTF. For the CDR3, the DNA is TGCGCCAGCAGCCATAGACAGGGGCCTGACTATGGCTACACCTTC.

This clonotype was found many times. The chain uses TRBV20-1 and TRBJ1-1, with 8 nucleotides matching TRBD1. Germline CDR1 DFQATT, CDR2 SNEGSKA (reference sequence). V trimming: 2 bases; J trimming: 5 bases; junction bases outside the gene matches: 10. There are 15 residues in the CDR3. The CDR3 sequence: CSARSGQGPGTEAFF. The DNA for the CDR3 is TGCAGTGCTAGATCAGGACAGGGCCCGGGGACTGAAGCTTTCTTT.

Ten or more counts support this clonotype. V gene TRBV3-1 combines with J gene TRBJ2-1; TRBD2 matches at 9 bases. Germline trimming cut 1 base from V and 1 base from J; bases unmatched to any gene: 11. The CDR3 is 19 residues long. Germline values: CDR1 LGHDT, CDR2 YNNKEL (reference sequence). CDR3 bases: TGTGCCAGCAGCCAAGTATTAGGTAGCGGGAGCGGATCCTACAATGAGCAGTTCTTC. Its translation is CASSQVLGSGSGSYNEQFF.

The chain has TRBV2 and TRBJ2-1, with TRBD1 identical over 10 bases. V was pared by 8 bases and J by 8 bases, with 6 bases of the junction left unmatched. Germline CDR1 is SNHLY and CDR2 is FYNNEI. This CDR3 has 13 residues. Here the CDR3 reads CASRDRGLDEQFF. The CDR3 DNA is TGTGCCAGCCGGGACAGGGGATTGGATGAGCAGTTCTTC.

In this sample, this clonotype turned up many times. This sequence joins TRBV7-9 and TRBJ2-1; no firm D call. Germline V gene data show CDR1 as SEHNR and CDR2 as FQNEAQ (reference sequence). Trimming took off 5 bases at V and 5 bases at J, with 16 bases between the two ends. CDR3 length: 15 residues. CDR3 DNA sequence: TGTGCCAGCAGCCCTGTTCGCGAGACCGACAATGAGCAGTTCTTC. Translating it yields CASSPVRETDNEQFF.

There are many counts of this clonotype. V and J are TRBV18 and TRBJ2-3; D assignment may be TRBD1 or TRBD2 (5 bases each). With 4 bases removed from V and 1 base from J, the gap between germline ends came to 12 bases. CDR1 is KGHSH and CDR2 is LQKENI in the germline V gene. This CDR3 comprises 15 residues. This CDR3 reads CASSLPMGGTDTQYF. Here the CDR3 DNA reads TGTGCCAGCTCACTACCGATGGGGGGCACAGATACGCAGTATTTT.

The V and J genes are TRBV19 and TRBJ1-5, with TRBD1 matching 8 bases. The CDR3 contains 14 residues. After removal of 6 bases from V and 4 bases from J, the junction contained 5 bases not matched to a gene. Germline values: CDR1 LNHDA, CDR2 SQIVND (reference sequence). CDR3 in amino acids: CASSRQGFNQPQHF. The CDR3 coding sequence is TGTGCCAGTAGCCGACAGGGGTTTAATCAGCCCCAGCATTTT.

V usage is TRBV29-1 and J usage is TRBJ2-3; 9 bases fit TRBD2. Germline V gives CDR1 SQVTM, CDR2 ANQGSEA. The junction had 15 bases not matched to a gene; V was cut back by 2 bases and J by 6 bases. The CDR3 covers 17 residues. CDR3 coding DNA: TGCAGCGTTGAAAACGCGGGAGGGCCCTTCCTTATCGATACGCAGTATTTT. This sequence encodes CSVENAGGPFLIDTQYF.

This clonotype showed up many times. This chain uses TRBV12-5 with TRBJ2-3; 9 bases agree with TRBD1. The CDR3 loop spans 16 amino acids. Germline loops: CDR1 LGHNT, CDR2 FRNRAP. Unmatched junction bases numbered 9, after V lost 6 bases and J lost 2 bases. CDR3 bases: TGTGCTAGTGGCCGCCACAGGGGGCCATACACAGATACGCAGTATTTT. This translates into CASGRHRGPYTDTQYF.

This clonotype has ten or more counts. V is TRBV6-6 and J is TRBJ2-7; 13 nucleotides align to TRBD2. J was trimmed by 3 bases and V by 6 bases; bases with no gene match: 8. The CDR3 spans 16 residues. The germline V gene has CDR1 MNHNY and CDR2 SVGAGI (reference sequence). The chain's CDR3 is CASRTSGGPIFYEQYF. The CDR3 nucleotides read TGTGCCAGCAGGACTAGCGGGGGGCCGATATTCTACGAGCAGTACTTC.

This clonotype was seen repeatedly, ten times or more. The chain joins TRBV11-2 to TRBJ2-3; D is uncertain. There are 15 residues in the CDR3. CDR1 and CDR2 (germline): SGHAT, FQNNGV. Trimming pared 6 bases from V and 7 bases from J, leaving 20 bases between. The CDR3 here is CASRKHTLATHTQYF. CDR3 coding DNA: TGTGCCAGCAGAAAACACACCCTCGCAACCCATACGCAGTATTTT.

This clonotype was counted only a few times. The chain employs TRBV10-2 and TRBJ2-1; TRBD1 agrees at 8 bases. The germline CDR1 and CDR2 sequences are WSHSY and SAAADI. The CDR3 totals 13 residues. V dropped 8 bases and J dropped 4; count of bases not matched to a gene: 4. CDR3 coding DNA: TGCGCCAGCCGGACAGGGATGTACAATGAGCAGTTCTTC. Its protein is CASRTGMYNEQFF.

This chain's CDR3 is CASSLTGTGGRETQYF. For the CDR3, the DNA is TGCGCCAGCAGCTTGACCGGGACAGGGGGCCGGGAGACCCAGTACTTC. V and J are TRBV5-1 and TRBJ2-5, with 12 bases fitting TRBD1. Per the germline V gene, CDR1 is SGHRS and CDR2 is YFSETQ. Trimming removed 1 base from V and 5 bases from J; junction bases left unmatched: 6. CDR3 length: 16 amino acids.

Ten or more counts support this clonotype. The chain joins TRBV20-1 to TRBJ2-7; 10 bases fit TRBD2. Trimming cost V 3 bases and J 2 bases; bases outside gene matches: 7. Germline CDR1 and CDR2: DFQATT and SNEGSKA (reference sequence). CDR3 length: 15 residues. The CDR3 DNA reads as TGCAGTGCTAGCGATAGGACTAGCGGAACCTACGAGCAGTACTTC. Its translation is CSASDRTSGTYEQYF.